One T cell receptor (beta chain) is described in this entry. Random hexamers were used to reverse transcribe the RNA input (roughly 0.5 to 1 ug). TCRdb processed the immunoSEQ multiplex PCR reads anew with MiXCR; each CDR3 protein has one entry. The table records about 140,000 distinct CDR3 sequences, 85% to 95% of them present only once. V shed 3 bases and J shed 0 bases, with 12 bases lying between them. The CDR3 contains 16 residues. Germline values: CDR1 MNHEY, CDR2 SVGEGT. The data were obtained in a study of CD8 T cells in Susac syndrome. TCR beta sequencing was performed on blood CD8+ and CD4+ T cells. In contrast to the negatively isolated CD8+ and CD4+ T cells, TEMRA cells were FACS-enriched.

Specimen: CD8+ T cells from PBMCs. V usage is TRBV6-2 or TRBV6-3 and J usage is TRBJ2-1, with unresolved D. The sequence was obtained from a human donor in good health. CDR3 coding DNA: TGTGCCAGCAGTTATTCAAGGATGAGCTCCTACAATGAGCAGTTCTTC. Translating it yields CASSYSRMSSYNEQFF.